Below, 30 T cell receptor beta chains from the same sample are listed, as sequenced in a study of OX40 agonist ivuxolimab in advanced cancers. Receptor amplification or capture employed the immunoSEQ multiplex PCR assay. Held by TCRdb, this immuneACCESS table contains in-frame sequences only and omits some clones. Under half of the omission traces to an unresolved V gene where checked; the cause of the rest is unknown. Counted in this sample were over 8,500 clones; 79% of them appeared once. The top ten constitute almost 40% of the sample. The sample in question was CD4+ or CD8+ T cells sorted from blood, obtained in a trial of the OX40 agonist ivuxolimab. Receptors originate from an adult with an advanced solid tumor such as melanoma, head and neck, liver or kidney cancer.

This clone has just one count. V and J are TRBV4-2 and TRBJ2-2; 7 positions agree with TRBD2. The V and J ends lost 8 bases and 1 base, in that order; junction bases with no gene match: 13. This CDR3 contains 17 residues. Germline CDR1 is LGHNA and CDR2 is YNFKEQ. The CDR3 loop is CASPLFSASGNTGELFF. CDR3 nucleotides: TGTGCCAGCCCCTTGTTTTCGGCTAGCGGGAACACCGGGGAGCTGTTTTTT.

The count of this clone is one. The gene calls are TRBV7-9 and TRBJ2-3; TRBD2 agrees at 7 bases. The germline V gene has CDR1 SEHNR and CDR2 FQNEAQ (reference sequence). V was pared by 5 bases and J by 0 bases, with 5 bases of the junction left unmatched. The CDR3 spans 15 residues. The CDR3 bases are TGTGCCAGCAGCCCCAGCGGGACTAGCACAGATACGCAGTATTTT. This sequence encodes CASSPSGTSTDTQYF.

The chain couples TRBV6-4 to TRBJ2-3; 7 bases match TRBD2. V lost 5 bases, J lost 1 base, and 6 bases stayed unmatched. Germline CDR1 is MRHNA and CDR2 is SNTAGT. The CDR3 has 15 amino acids. The CDR3 DNA reads as TGTGCCAGCAGTAGGAGCGGGACGGGCACAGATACGCAGTATTTT. Protein sequence: CASSRSGTGTDTQYF.

This chain links TRBV4-1 with TRBJ2-5; either TRBD1 or TRBD2 may fit D (5 bases each). This CDR3 has 14 amino acids. Trimming took 4 bases from V and 2 from J, leaving 11 bases between them. Germline V gene sequence: CDR1 MGHRA, CDR2 YSYEKL. The CDR3 spells CASSPRDVQETQYF. DNA of the CDR3: TGCGCCAGCAGCCCCCGGGACGTTCAAGAGACCCAGTACTTC.

Only one count was recorded for this clone. The chain has TRBV18 and TRBJ2-5; 8 positions match TRBD2. The CDR3 extends over 15 amino acids. The V gene end was trimmed by 4 bases and the J gene end by 3 bases; junction bases not matched to a gene: 7. CDR1 is KGHSH and CDR2 is LQKENI in the germline V gene. This CDR3 is CASSLRPGLEETQYF. CDR3 bases: TGTGCCAGCTCACTACGACCGGGACTAGAAGAGACCCAGTACTTC.

This sequence joins TRBV9 and TRBJ2-7; tentatively, D is TRBD2 (6 bases). CDR3 size: 15 residues. From germline, CDR1 is SGDLS and CDR2 YYNGEE. V lost 0 bases and J lost 2, with 12 bases in between. The CDR3 nucleotides are TGTGCCAGCAGCGTAGAAGGGACTGCACCCTACGAGCAGTACTTC. It is translated as CASSVEGTAPYEQYF. Supplemented by reference TRBV9 and TRBJ2-7, the full variable domain reads DSGVTQTPKHLITATGQRVTLRCSPRSGDLSVYWYQQSLDQGLQFLIQYYNGEERAKGNILERFSAQQFPDLHSELNLSSLELGDSALYFCASSVEGTAPYEQYFGPGTRLTVT.

V and J are TRBV11-3 and TRBJ2-2, with D perhaps matching TRBD1 (5 bases). Per germline, CDR1 SGHNT and CDR2 YENEEA. The CDR3 is 17 amino acids. The V and J ends lost 4 bases and 2 bases respectively, with 17 bases between them. CDR3 DNA sequence: TGTGCCAGCAGCTCAAAGGGTGCAGGGCGAAACACCGGGGAGCTGTTTTTT. Protein: CASSSKGAGRNTGELFF.

V and J are TRBV9 and TRBJ1-1; D is unresolved. The germline V and J ends were trimmed by 1 base and 4 bases, with 17 bases remaining between them. Germline V gene sequence: CDR1 SGDLS, CDR2 YYNGEE. The CDR3 is 16 residues long. CDR3 coding DNA: TGTGCCAGCAGCGTATGGGGAAACACGGGGAGCACTGAAGCTTTCTTT. Residues: CASSVWGNTGSTEAFF.

The chain recombines TRBV28 with TRBJ1-5; 8 nucleotides agree with TRBD1. Germline values: CDR1 MDHEN, CDR2 SYDVKM. The CDR3 spans 14 residues. V lost 6 bases, J lost 6 bases, and 7 bases stayed unmatched. The CDR3 loop is CASSYGTGPQPQHF. The CDR3 region has the DNA TGTGCCAGCAGCTATGGGACAGGCCCTCAGCCCCAGCATTTT.

This clone was seen only a few times. The V and J genes are TRBV6-4 and TRBJ1-2; TRBD1 agrees at 7 bases. V trimming: 5 bases; J trimming: 4 bases; junction bases outside the gene matches: 10. CDR1 and CDR2 (germline): MRHNA, SNTAGT. This CDR3 is built from 15 residues. CDR3 DNA: TGTGCCAGCAGTCCATCCTTGGGACAGATCTATGGCTACACCTTC. It codes for CASSPSLGQIYGYTF.

This chain uses TRBV7-8 with TRBJ2-1, with TRBD1 matching 10 bases. The germline V gene encodes CDR1 SGHVS and CDR2 FQNEAQ. V shed 1 base, J shed 5 bases, and the junction held 5 bases outside the gene matches. This CDR3 region has 16 residues. The CDR3 region has the DNA TGTGCCAGCAGCTTAGGGGGGGGACAGGGGCACAATGAGCAGTTCTTC. Translation gives CASSLGGGQGHNEQFF.

The J gene is TRBJ2-1, the V gene TRBV4-1; the match to TRBD2 covers 11 bases. Losses at the gene ends were 1 base for V and 4 bases for J; bases not matched to a gene: 6. Germline assignment: CDR1 MGHRA and CDR2 YSYEKL. CDR3 length: 17 amino acids. CDR3 amino acids: CASSQGLGLAEYNEQFF. The CDR3 nucleotides are TGCGCCAGCAGCCAAGGCCTGGGACTAGCGGAGTACAATGAGCAGTTCTTC.

This clone appeared once. This rearrangement joins TRBV5-4 to TRBJ2-7; the match to TRBD1 covers 7 bases. Germline lookup yields CDR1 SGHNT and CDR2 YYREEE (reference sequence). This CDR3 spans 14 amino acids. Trimming cost V 4 bases and J 3 bases; bases outside gene matches: 7. Here the CDR3 DNA reads TGTGCCAGCAGCCCCCGGGACAGTCGCTACGAGCAGTACTTC. Amino acid sequence: CASSPRDSRYEQYF.

The chain recombines TRBV29-1 with TRBJ1-1; TRBD1 matches at 11 bases. Unmatched junction bases numbered 5, after V lost 4 bases and J lost 4 bases. The CDR3 consists of 14 residues. Per germline, CDR1 SQVTM and CDR2 ANQGSEA. The CDR3 coding sequence is TGCAGCGTTGCTAAGGGGACAGGGGGCACTGAAGCTTTCTTT. Amino acid sequence: CSVAKGTGGTEAFF.

The rearrangement uses TRBV28 and TRBJ2-1; 7 bases fit TRBD1. Trimming at V came to 5 bases and at J to 7 bases, leaving 2 bases not matched to a gene. The CDR3 loop spans 12 amino acids. The germline V gene has CDR1 MDHEN and CDR2 SYDVKM. This CDR3 reads CASSHRGNEQFF. CDR3 DNA: TGTGCCAGCAGTCACAGGGGTAATGAGCAGTTCTTC.

The genes are TRBV4-1 and TRBJ2-5; TRBD1 is a possible D gene (6 bases). Per the germline V gene, CDR1 is MGHRA and CDR2 is YSYEKL. Trimming pared 0 bases from V and 0 bases from J, leaving 14 bases between. The CDR3 is made up of 17 amino acids. CDR3 coding DNA: TGCGCCAGCAGCCAAGATGGGAAGACAGGTGACCAAGAGACCCAGTACTTC. This encodes CASSQDGKTGDQETQYF.

The genes are TRBV27 and TRBJ1-5, with D hard to call. With 3 bases removed from V and 1 base from J, the gap between germline ends came to 10 bases. Germline V gene sequence: CDR1 MNHEY, CDR2 SMNVEV (reference sequence). The CDR3 totals 15 residues. CDR3 DNA sequence: TGTGCCAGCAGTTTCGGGGTGGGAAGCAATCAGCCCCAGCATTTT. Translation: CASSFGVGSNQPQHF.

The rearrangement joins TRBV5-4 to TRBJ1-1; D gene uncertain. The CDR3 sequence is 15 residues long. From germline, CDR1 is SGHNT and CDR2 YYREEE (reference sequence). Trimming shortened V by 4 bases and J by 2 bases, and 15 bases separated the two germline ends. Here the CDR3 reads CASSPFRSSNTEAFF. The CDR3 DNA sequence: TGTGCCAGCAGCCCGTTTCGGTCATCCAACACTGAAGCTTTCTTT.

The chain links TRBV19 to TRBJ1-1, with TRBD1 as a possible D gene (6 bases). CDR1 and CDR2 from the germline V gene are LNHDA and SQIVND (reference sequence). V gave up 3 bases and J gave up 5 bases, with 16 bases separating them. The CDR3 sequence is 15 residues long. The CDR3 DNA follows: TGTGCCAGTAGTATTGATGAGGGGGGGCGAACTGAAGCTTTCTTT. Translating gives CASSIDEGGRTEAFF.

The rearrangement links TRBV5-4 to TRBJ2-7; maybe TRBD2 (5 bases). V lost 2 bases and J lost 2, with 11 bases in between. The CDR3 has 14 amino acids. Germline V lookup: CDR1 SGHNT, CDR2 YYREEE (reference sequence). CDR3: CASSFFGDPYEQYF. The CDR3 DNA reads TGTGCCAGCAGCTTCTTCGGGGATCCCTACGAGCAGTACTTC.

The CDR3 bases are TGTGCCAGCAGCCCCGGGACAGACAATCAGCCCCAGCATTTT. Amino acid sequence: CASSPGTDNQPQHF. The rearrangement links TRBV9 to TRBJ1-5; 7 nucleotides match TRBD1. Per the germline V gene, CDR1 is SGDLS and CDR2 is YYNGEE. The CDR3 consists of 14 residues. The V gene end was trimmed by 4 bases and the J gene end by 3 bases; junction bases not matched to a gene: 4.

The rearrangement links TRBV7-8 to TRBJ1-3, with a tentative D call TRBD1 (6 bases). There are 15 residues in the CDR3. Germline V gene data show CDR1 as SGHVS and CDR2 as FQNEAQ. The V and J ends lost 5 bases and 0 bases respectively, with 11 bases between them. The CDR3 sequence: CASSNGQSSGNTIYF. As DNA, the CDR3 is TGTGCCAGCAGCAATGGACAGAGCTCTGGAAACACCATATATTTT.

This chain connects TRBV14 to TRBJ2-1; tentative D call: TRBD1 (5 bases). The CDR3 consists of 13 residues. Trimming stripped 0 bases from V and 12 bases from J, with 12 bases between. Germline CDR1 and CDR2: SGHDN and FVKESK. CDR3 nucleotides: TGTGCCAGCAGCCAAGACTACCAGGGATCGCAGTTCTTC. Translated: CASSQDYQGSQFF.

The chain uses TRBV9 and TRBJ2-1; tentatively, D is TRBD2 (6 bases). The CDR3 is made up of 14 amino acids. V was clipped by 6 bases and J by 8 bases, with 18 bases between them. Germline V gene lookup returns CDR1 SGDLS and CDR2 YYNGEE. The CDR3 region is CASTPMAGMDEQFF. The CDR3 coding sequence is TGTGCCAGCACCCCCATGGCGGGGATGGATGAGCAGTTCTTC. Complete variable domain (other parts from reference TRBV9 and TRBJ2-1): DSGVTQTPKHLITATGQRVTLRCSPRSGDLSVYWYQQSLDQGLQFLIQYYNGEERAKGNILERFSAQQFPDLHSELNLSSLELGDSALYFCASTPMAGMDEQFFGPGTRLTVL.

This clone was counted a few times. The V and J genes are TRBV27 and TRBJ2-2; D uncertain. The V end lost 0 bases, the J end lost 1 base, and 0 bases lay between the germline ends. Looked up from germline, CDR1 is MNHEY and CDR2 is SMNVEV (reference sequence). The CDR3 runs 13 residues. In DNA, the CDR3 is TGTGCCAGCAGTTTATCGAACACCGGGGAGCTGTTTTTT. Translation gives CASSLSNTGELFF.

The rearrangement uses TRBV28 and TRBJ2-7, with D possibly being TRBD1 (5 bases). The CDR3 runs 11 residues. With 5 bases removed from V and 3 bases from J, the gap between germline ends came to 5 bases. Germline CDR1 MDHEN, CDR2 SYDVKM. CDR3 amino acids: CASSTGYEQYF. CDR3 nucleotide sequence: TGTGCCAGCAGTACAGGCTACGAGCAGTACTTC.

The V call is TRBV5-5, the J call TRBJ2-5; D might be TRBD2 (6 bases). Trimming cost V 3 bases and J 5 bases, with 17 bases left between them. This CDR3 is built from 15 residues. Looked up from germline, CDR1 is SGHKS and CDR2 is YYEKEE (reference sequence). DNA for the CDR3: TGTGCCAGCAGCTCAACCGGGGGTTCGGAGGAGACCCAGTACTTC. Translation: CASSSTGGSEETQYF. Supplemented by reference TRBV5-5 and TRBJ2-5, the full variable domain reads DAGVTQSPTHLIKTRGQQVTLRCSPISGHKSVSWYQQVLGQGPQFIFQYYEKEERGRGNFPDRFSARQFPNYSSELNVNALLLGDSALYLCASSSTGGSEETQYFGPGTRLLVL.

The V call is TRBV5-5, the J call TRBJ1-4, with TRBD1 matching over 10 bases. The V gene end was trimmed by 8 bases and the J gene end by 7 bases; junction bases not matched to a gene: 5. The CDR3 runs to 13 residues. Germline-derived CDR1 and CDR2 are SGHKS and YYEKEE (reference sequence). This CDR3 reads CASRQGASEKLFF. The CDR3, as DNA: TGTGCCAGTCGACAGGGGGCGAGTGAAAAACTGTTTTTT.

The V and J genes are TRBV6-4 and TRBJ2-3; weak D call: TRBD1 (6 bases). This CDR3 is built from 16 residues. The ends were cut back, 0 bases at V and 1 base at J, with 11 bases in the middle. Germline V gene sequence: CDR1 MRHNA, CDR2 SNTAGT. In DNA, the CDR3 is TGTGCCAGCAGTGACTCTGGGGGCTCGGGCACAGATACGCAGTATTTT. Translated, it gives CASSDSGGSGTDTQYF.

V gene TRBV19 combines with J gene TRBJ1-6; D unresolved. This CDR3 is built from 15 residues. Germline CDR1 reads LNHDA; CDR2 reads SQIVND (reference sequence). V was trimmed by 2 bases and J by 7 bases, leaving 12 bases between them. The CDR3 DNA sequence: TGTGCCAGTAGTATAACGTCAGGAGGAAATTCACCCCTCCACTTT. Translated: CASSITSGGNSPLHF.